This T cell receptor (beta chain) appears in the sequencing data of a study of regulatory T cells in long-lasting Graves disease (dated by TCRdb to the early 2020s). Looking at the study overall: Patients with newly diagnosed Graves' disease had been on antithyroid drugs for under 3 months. TCR sequencing covered roughly 13 persistent and about 20 newly diagnosed Graves' disease patients, about 35 samples in total. Peripheral blood TCR sequencing and RNA sequencing compared persistent Graves' disease patients with newly diagnosed Graves' disease patients. The study was conducted in China and was registered as a clinical trial. General findings and caveats noted by the study authors: The authors acknowledged the small sample size as a limitation that may reduce accuracy. TRBV28, TRBJ1-2 and TRBJ2-5 were preferentially used in persistent disease, while TRBV20-1 and TRBJ2-1 were favored in newly diagnosed disease. Sequencing and analysis were restricted to the TCR beta chain. Only peripheral blood was studied, because thyroid tissue, the primary lesion, was inaccessible. Persistent patients shared more public clonotypes among themselves (under 3,000) than newly diagnosed patients did (about 1,000). Compared with newly diagnosed patients, persistent Graves' disease patients had lower TCR Shannon entropy and fewer highly expanded clones, which suggests clonal expansion.

This clonotype was detected only a few times. Which antigen it targets is not known. Base qualities are not recorded, but no much larger clone differs from it by a single base. Taken from cysteine to phenylalanine, the CDR3 has 14 residues. Only the CDR3 part of the read is kept: 42 bases, read in frame from the first base. Trimming takes 5 bases off V and 9 bases off J; junction bases not matched to a gene: 7. From a lookup of the germline V gene, CDR1 and CDR2 are SGHAT and FQNNGV. The library was made by multiplex PCR. TCRdb lists the instrument as Illumina HiSeq 4000. TCR beta libraries were built with iRepertoire HTBI primers and Arm-PCR amplification of CDR3 regions. PCR products were gel purified before sequencing. Per the original workflow: Gene usage analysis of CDR3 amino acid clonotypes relied on the approximately 62 TRBV and 14 TRBJ segments identified across samples. COPE and FqMerger were used to merge filtered high-quality paired reads into contigs. BLAST was used to align contigs to IMGT TRBV, TRBD and TRBJ reference genes, with CDR3 defined following IMGT. Any clonotype with a frequency above 0.1% was counted as a highly expanded clone. Shannon entropy was used to measure repertoire diversity, and the Gini coefficient was used to measure V-J evenness. Clonotypes shared by more than one individual were considered public. TCRdb's own reprocessing of the public reads used fastp at Q25 and MiXCR and kept productive beta chains. When rows share a CDR3 protein, they turn into one entry using the most common DNA and genes. The V and J calls were not made by the authors but by TCRdb's processing. This sample has approximately 460,000 distinct CDR3 sequences in its table, and 16% of those were observed once. The ten top clones hold about 11% of the sample.

The time point label corresponds to: newly diagnosed GD, antithyroid drugs for less than 3 months. For both TCR sequencing and RNA sequencing, RNA was extracted from PBMCs using TRIzol. The diagnosis of Graves' disease followed American Thyroid Association guidelines. Patients were recruited from an endocrinology department in Xi'an, China. From each patient, 7.5 to 9.5 milliliters of peripheral blood was collected into an EDTA anticoagulant tube. Ficoll Paque Plus density gradient separation was used to isolate PBMCs, and no further T cell sorting was done. An Agilent 2100 Bioanalyzer and agarose gel were used to assess RNA quality, and a NanoDrop 2000 was used to measure RNA concentration. The sample was also linked to a second study, of T cells in Graves' hyperthyroidism and ophthalmopathy. The second study reports: Stable Graves' hyperthyroidism was defined as no progression to ophthalmopathy during 18 months of follow-up. Hyperthyroidism patients were newly diagnosed, with disease duration under 2 months, and aged 18 to 65 years. Patients with uncontrolled infections, other autoimmune diseases, pregnancy or lactation were excluded. Diagnoses were based on clinical symptoms, serum thyroxine and TRAb, thyroid ultrasound and orbital computed tomography. The first round of RT-PCR for the TCR CDR3 was performed with the HTBI primer set and the Qiagen OneStep RT-PCR kit. Most expanded thyroid clonotypes (frequency above 0.001) were also found in blood, which suggests that blood repertoires may mirror thyroid immune responses. A model built on a 13 V-J signature distinguished ophthalmopathy from stable hyperthyroidism, reaching about 88% sensitivity and about 81% specificity in cross-validation and 80%/75% in testing. In validation, the model predicted progression to ophthalmopathy with about 71% sensitivity and about 72% specificity, a median of approximately 6.7 months before onset. A discovery cohort of 95 to 100 patients, fewer than 50 with Graves' ophthalmopathy and over 55 with stable Graves' hyperthyroidism, was used to find distinguishing TCR V-J signatures. Whether ophthalmopathy could be predicted prospectively was tested in an independent validation cohort made up of some 20 hyperthyroidism patients plus 17 patients who later progressed to ophthalmopathy. For training and testing, the 80 to 100 patients in the discovery cohort were randomly divided in a 7:3 ratio. Thyroid tissue and blood T-cell repertoires from roughly 6 Graves' hyperthyroidism patients were also compared in the study. After blood sampling, hyperthyroidism patients were treated with methimazole at a starting dose of 30 mg daily, and ophthalmopathy patients were treated with high-dose intravenous methylprednisolone. A second multiplex PCR round built the libraries, followed by size selection and purification. Paired-end sequencing of the libraries was performed with 100 bp reads on an Illumina HiSeq2000. SOAPnuke was used to process the raw data, removing reads that contained adapters or uncalled bases, had a mean Phred below 15, or lacked an exact match to the constant primer or identifier. COPE v1.2.5 was used to merge high-quality paired reads, and clonotypes were defined as unique nucleotide sequences. MiTCR v1.1 was used to align clonotypes to the IMGT TRBV, TRBD and TRBJ reference segments. The analysis included only V-J combinations with a frequency above 0.0001, which together covered approximately 99% of the repertoires. A TCS score was defined as the ratio of F50 (clonal expansion) to E x V (chaos), with BLOSUM62-based TCRdist applied between CDR3 peptides within each V-J. Welch's t-statistics and random forest reduced roughly 500 V-J features to some 14, which were used in a naive Bayes classifier (R e1071). Sample size was not statistically predetermined, and blinding of investigators to group allocation was not performed. The paper describes TCR Vbeta CDR3 sequencing of some 130 peripheral blood samples, made up of fewer than 50 ophthalmopathy patients, around 78 hyperthyroidism patients and 17 progressor patients.

This receptor was taken from a woman in her 30s with Graves disease. Donor details come from another sample of the same person, matched by shared clones. Specimen: peripheral blood mononuclear cells (PBMCs), collected at new diagnosis, from a patient treated with antithyroid drugs. The sequence joins TRBV11-2 to TRBJ1-6; 7 nucleotides in the junction match TRBD1. The nucleotides read TGTGCCAGCAGCCTTGACAGGGTTAGTTCACCCCTCCACTTT. It encodes CASSLDRVSSPLHF.